Described below is a single T cell receptor beta chain sequence and its context. The antigen this receptor binds is unknown. Base qualities are not provided; no much larger clone lies one nucleotide away. Receptor libraries were prepared by the immunoSEQ multiplex PCR assay. For most patients, genomic DNA was isolated with the Qiagen DNeasy Blood and Tissue Kit and shipped frozen to Adaptive Biotechnologies for TCR sequencing. Adaptive Biotechnologies carried out high-throughput TCR-beta CDR3 sequencing of genomic DNA for most patients. The published analysis was carried out like this. Adaptive's ImmunoSEQ software was the source of the TCR sequencing data for 15 to 20 patients, while a few other patients were processed with MiXCR and VDJtools. To correct CD4 versus CD8 sorting errors, sequences present in both subsets at a frequency ratio below 5:1 were removed. CDR3 nucleotide sequences shared between donor and recipient were removed because their origin could not be assigned. To count as alloreactive, a clone needed at least 2-fold expansion over unstimulated cells and a minimum CFSE-low frequency of 0.002% (template counts) or 0.001% (read counts). A clone was considered mappable if detected in the sequenced pre-transplant spleen, lymph node, or MLR CFSE-low populations of the donor or recipient. Cumulative frequency of alloreactive clones was calculated as a percentage of all sequences weighted by copy number. In TCRdb, the immuneACCESS table is reduced to in-frame sequences with V and J assigned. These tables do not hold every clone; where another copy was compared, an unresolved V gene accounts for under half, and the others remain unexplained. V and J calls and clone size come straight from that table; D and trimming were deduced from the DNA. A total of over 100,000 clones appear in this sample, 85% to 95% of them only once. Roughly 0.11% of the sample comes from the top ten.

The data belong to a study of graft-versus-host responses after intestinal transplantation (dated by TCRdb to the early 2020s). A note on the overall study: Multivisceral, liver-intestinal, or isolated intestinal transplants were received by the recipients. Alloreactive clones were identified by sequencing pre-transplant mixed lymphocyte reaction products and comparing these products with unstimulated pre-transplant donor and recipient T cells. A peak of at least 4% donor T cells among recipient peripheral blood mononuclear cells was the definition used for donor T cell macrochimerism. Anti-thymocyte globulin induction was given to all recipients, followed by maintenance tacrolimus and steroids for 2 to 3 years. Bulk TCR-beta CDR3 sequencing was used to track graft-versus-host and host-versus-graft alloreactive T cell clones in the graft, circulation and bone marrow after intestinal transplantation. The cohort enrolled around 23 intestinal transplant recipients including one retransplant, and a few patients lacking pretransplant specimens were excluded. Samples from a few later patients were sequenced in-house on an Illumina MiSeq with MiXCR processing rather than by the commercial service. The paper's findings and limits, for the study overall: Conclusions were limited by the relatively low number and heterogeneity of intestinal transplant patients. Patients with donor T cell macrochimerism had high GvH to HvG T cell clonal ratios in their allografts. Peak levels of circulating GvH clones were associated with declines in HvG clones early after transplant. GvH clones were found in recipient bone marrow, and some of the GvH clones appeared earlier in ileal mucosa or blood, which is consistent with an intestinal mucosal origin.

Taken with the paper, the label for time point translates to: cells obtained before transplantation from donor or recipient. CD3+CD4+ and CD3+CD8+ populations were FACS-sorted from unstimulated pre-transplant donor and recipient cells taken from spleen or lymph nodes. Sequenced here: unstimulated CD4+ T cells sorted from spleen or lymph node cells, sampled before intestinal transplant. This clonotype was sampled from a human donor who received an intestinal transplant.

For the CDR3, the sequence is CASSSTAPAGETQYF. The nucleotide sequence reads TGTGCCAGCAGCTCTACCGCCCCAGCAGGGGAGACCCAGTACTTC. The V and J genes are TRBV13 and TRBJ2-5; the D segment could be TRBD1, given 5 matching bases. The V and J ends are trimmed by 4 bases and 5 bases, leaving 17 bases between them. Sequences PRHDT (CDR1) and FYEKMQ (CDR2) are obtained from the germline V gene (reference sequence). The CDR3 runs 15 residues from the cysteine to the phenylalanine. Only the CDR3 DNA is retained, 45 bases long and in frame from the first base.